Following are 11 T cell receptor beta chains from one sample sequenced in a study of cytomegalovirus exposure and HLA in healthy donors. A multiplex PCR was run with 60 Vbeta primers and 13 Jbeta primers. The method was immunoSEQ multiplex PCR; TCRdb's version includes in-frame clones alone and lacks a portion of them. This table holds 130,000 to 150,000 clones, around 75% found once. The sequenced sample consisted of PBMCs. These receptors were taken from a woman aged 25 to 39 in good health and CMV-seronegative.

The chain employs TRBV7-2 and TRBJ1-1; 7 nucleotides agree with TRBD1. The germline V gene encodes CDR1 SGHTA and CDR2 FQGNSA. The ends lost 5 bases at V and 11 bases at J; junction bases unmatched: 8. This CDR3 is built from 12 residues. The CDR3 loop is CASSPRQGLAFF. The CDR3 DNA follows: TGTGCCAGCAGCCCGCGACAGGGTTTGGCTTTCTTT.

The V and J genes are TRBV7-9 and TRBJ2-3, with D maybe TRBD2 (5 bases). Trimming cost V 0 bases and J 3 bases, with 10 bases left between them. Germline lookup yields CDR1 SEHNR and CDR2 FQNEAQ (reference sequence). The CDR3 spans 15 residues. The CDR3 DNA is TGTGCCAGCAGCTTAGCCGACCCGGGGACAGATACGCAGTATTTT. Protein sequence: CASSLADPGTDTQYF.

The chain carries TRBV5-8 and TRBJ2-7, with a weak D call TRBD1 (6 bases). The ends were cut back, 2 bases at V and 4 bases at J, with 22 bases in the middle. The CDR3 has 17 amino acids. The V gene's germline CDR1 is SGHTS and CDR2 YDEGEE. The CDR3, as DNA: TGTGCCAGCAGCTTTAATACCGGGACAACGACGGTGTACGAGCAGTACTTC. Its translation: CASSFNTGTTTVYEQYF.

Only a few counts were recorded for this clone. The chain combines TRBV19 with TRBJ1-1, with D hard to call. The length of the CDR3 is 15 residues. V lost 3 bases and J 1 base, leaving 12 bases between the germline ends. Germline V CDR1 and CDR2: LNHDA, SQIVND (reference sequence). For the CDR3, the DNA is TGTGCCAGTAGTATCTCTCTGAGTGCGAACACTGAAGCTTTCTTT. This translates into CASSISLSANTEAFF. The whole variable domain, filled in from reference TRBV19 and TRBJ1-1, reads DGGITQSPKYLFRKEGQNVTLSCEQNLNHDAMYWYRQDPGQGLRLIYYSQIVNDFQKGDIAEGYSVSREKKESFPLTVTSAQKNPTAFYLCASSISLSANTEAFFGQGTRLTVV.

In this sample, this clone turned up a few times. The chain carries TRBV30 and TRBJ2-1; 7 bases align to TRBD2. The CDR3 covers 13 residues. Germline V CDR1 and CDR2: GTSNPN, SVGIG (reference sequence). V was clipped by 2 bases and J by 7 bases; unmatched bases: 5. The chain's CDR3 is CAWSKREVNEQFF. CDR3 coding DNA: TGTGCCTGGAGTAAACGGGAGGTTAATGAGCAGTTCTTC.

The CDR3 DNA sequence: TGTGCCAGCGGGAGGTCACAGGGGGTATGGGAGACCCAGTACTTC. Its translation is CASGRSQGVWETQYF. The chain combines TRBV6-5 with TRBJ2-5; the match to TRBD1 covers 8 bases. After removal of 8 bases from V and 5 bases from J, the junction contained 13 bases not matched to a gene. The germline CDR1 and CDR2 sequences are MNHEY and SVGAGI. The CDR3 has 15 amino acids.

V is TRBV5-6 and J is TRBJ2-1; no firm D call. The CDR3 loop spans 15 amino acids. With 0 bases removed from V and 2 bases from J, the gap between germline ends came to 9 bases. Germline V gene data show CDR1 as SGHDT and CDR2 as YYEEEE. The CDR3 nucleotides are TGTGCCAGCAGCTTGGTAGTAGCAACCTACAATGAGCAGTTCTTC. Protein product: CASSLVVATYNEQFF.

The CDR3: CASLREGDYGYTF. CDR3 nucleotide sequence: TGTGCCAGTCTCAGGGAAGGGGACTATGGCTACACCTTC. This chain joins TRBV19 and TRBJ1-2, with D possibly being TRBD1 (5 bases). Germline-derived CDR1 and CDR2 are LNHDA and SQIVND (reference sequence). V was shortened by 8 bases and J by 3 bases, with 13 bases between the two germline ends. This CDR3 region has 13 residues.

CDR3 DNA sequence: TGCGCCAGCAGCCAAGACGGCAGGGGTAGGGCTTTCTTT. Protein: CASSQDGRGRAFF. This rearrangement joins TRBV4-3 to TRBJ1-1, with D maybe TRBD1 (6 bases). Germline CDR1 reads LGHNA; CDR2 reads YSLEER. The CDR3 is 13 amino acids. V was cut by 0 bases and J by 11 bases, with 13 bases left in between.

This clone was detected only a few times. The chain is built from TRBV6-1 and TRBJ1-1; no firm D call. The CDR3 loop spans 14 amino acids. V was cut by 2 bases and J by 1 base, with 8 bases left in between. The germline V gene encodes CDR1 MNHNS and CDR2 SASEGT. The CDR3 here is CASSEMVRNTEAFF. DNA of the CDR3: TGTGCCAGCAGTGAAATGGTCAGGAACACTGAAGCTTTCTTT.

The V call is TRBV6-5, the J call TRBJ1-2; no clear D. This CDR3 has 13 amino acids. Looked up from germline, CDR1 is MNHEY and CDR2 is SVGAGI. Deletions cut 0 bases from V and 10 bases from J, with 12 bases between. The CDR3 DNA is TGTGCCAGCAGTTACTCTCCCATCGGTGTCTACACCTTC. Protein: CASSYSPIGVYTF.